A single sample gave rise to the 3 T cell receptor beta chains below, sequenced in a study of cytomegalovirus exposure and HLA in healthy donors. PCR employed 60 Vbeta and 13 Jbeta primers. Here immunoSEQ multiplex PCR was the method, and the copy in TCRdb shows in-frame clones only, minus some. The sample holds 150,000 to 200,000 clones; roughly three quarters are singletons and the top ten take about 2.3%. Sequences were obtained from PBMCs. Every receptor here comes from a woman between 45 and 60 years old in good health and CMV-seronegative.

CDR3 residues: CASISGGAGTDTQYF. For the CDR3, the DNA is TGTGCCAGCATCTCGGGGGGAGCGGGCACAGATACGCAGTATTTT. This sequence joins TRBV28 and TRBJ2-3, with TRBD2 identical over 7 bases. J lost 1 base, V lost 7 bases, and 8 bases had no gene match. CDR1 and CDR2 from the germline V gene are MDHEN and SYDVKM. This CDR3 contains 15 residues.

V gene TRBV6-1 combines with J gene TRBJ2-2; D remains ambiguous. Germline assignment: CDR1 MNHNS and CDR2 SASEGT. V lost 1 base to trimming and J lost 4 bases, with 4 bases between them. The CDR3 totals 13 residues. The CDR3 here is CASSEVATGELFF. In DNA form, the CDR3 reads TGTGCCAGCAGTGAAGTAGCCACCGGGGAGCTGTTTTTT.

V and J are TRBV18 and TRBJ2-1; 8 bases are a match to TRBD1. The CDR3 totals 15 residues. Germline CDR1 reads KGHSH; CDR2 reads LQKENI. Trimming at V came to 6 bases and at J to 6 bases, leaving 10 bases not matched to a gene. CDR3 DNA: TGTGCCAGCTCGCCCGGACAGGGATTGGGCAATGAGCAGTTCTTC. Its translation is CASSPGQGLGNEQFF. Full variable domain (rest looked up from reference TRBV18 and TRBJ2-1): NAGVMQNPRHLVRRRGQEARLRCSPMKGHSHVYWYRQLPEEGLKFMVYLQKENIIDESGMPKERFSAEFPKEGPSILRIQQVVRGDSAAYFCASSPGQGLGNEQFFGPGTRLTVL.